Listed below are T cell receptor beta chains from one sample, sequenced in a study of cytomegalovirus exposure and HLA in healthy donors. TCRdb's table, derived via immunoSEQ multiplex PCR, lists solely in-frame clones and lacks some. The sample carries approximately 97,000 clones, 78% recorded once. Specimen: PBMCs. The receptors shown here come from a woman between 35 and 50 years old in good health and CMV-seropositive. CDR3s include the opening cysteine and the closing phenylalanine or tryptophan. D genes are given only for firm matches. Size is stated for part of the rows, as once, few or many counts, or as a class when the clone is expanded.

j_call: TRBJ2-7
v_call: TRBV5-5
clone_size: .
d_call: .
cdr3_length: 15
cdr3_aa: CASSLEPGTFYEQYF
cdr3_nt: TGTGCCAGCAGCTTGGAACCCGGGACATTCTACGAGCAGTACTTC

j_call: TRBJ1-4
v_call: TRBV19
clone_size: .
d_call: TRBD1
cdr3_length: 14
cdr3_aa: CASSMRGRGEKLFF
cdr3_nt: TGTGCCAGTAGTATGAGGGGGCGCGGTGAAAAACTGTTTTTT

j_call: TRBJ1-5
v_call: TRBV6-1
clone_size: few
d_call: .
cdr3_length: 15
cdr3_aa: CASSGGSLRHQPQHF
cdr3_nt: TGTGCCAGCAGTGGCGGGTCCCTAAGGCATCAGCCCCAGCATTTT

j_call: TRBJ1-5
v_call: TRBV27
clone_size: .
d_call: .
cdr3_length: 15
cdr3_aa: CASSPLFGRNQPQHF
cdr3_nt: TGTGCCAGCAGTCCCCTTTTCGGGAGAAATCAGCCCCAGCATTTT

j_call: TRBJ1-5
v_call: TRBV28
clone_size: .
d_call: TRBD1
cdr3_length: 14
cdr3_aa: CASSPGQTFWTQHF
cdr3_nt: TGTGCCAGCAGTCCGGGACAGACCTTTTGGACCCAGCATTTT

j_call: TRBJ2-2
v_call: TRBV19
clone_size: .
d_call: .
cdr3_length: 14
cdr3_aa: CASSMQVETGELFF
cdr3_nt: TGTGCCAGTAGTATGCAGGTCGAAACCGGGGAGCTGTTTTTT

j_call: TRBJ2-3
v_call: TRBV7-9
clone_size: .
d_call: TRBD2
cdr3_length: 15
cdr3_aa: CASSLLAGPPDTQYF
cdr3_nt: TGTGCCAGCAGCTTACTAGCGGGACCCCCAGATACGCAGTATTTT

j_call: TRBJ2-5
v_call: TRBV4-1
clone_size: once
d_call: .
cdr3_length: 12
cdr3_aa: CASSHSSETQYF
cdr3_nt: TGCGCCAGCAGCCATTCTTCGGAGACCCAGTACTTC

j_call: TRBJ1-2
v_call: TRBV6-5
clone_size: .
d_call: .
cdr3_length: 14
cdr3_aa: CASSYSRAGVGYTF
cdr3_nt: TGTGCCAGCAGTTACTCGAGGGCAGGGGTAGGCTACACCTTC

j_call: TRBJ1-1
v_call: TRBV28
clone_size: .
d_call: .
cdr3_length: 13
cdr3_aa: CASSPTGFTEAFF
cdr3_nt: TGTGCCAGCAGTCCTACAGGGTTCACTGAAGCTTTCTTT

j_call: TRBJ1-4
v_call: TRBV30
clone_size: once
d_call: .
cdr3_length: 13
cdr3_aa: CAWRGSDMEKLFF
cdr3_nt: TGTGCCTGGAGAGGATCGGACATGGAAAAACTGTTTTTT

j_call: TRBJ2-5
v_call: TRBV14
clone_size: .
d_call: TRBD1
cdr3_length: 14
cdr3_aa: CASNGQGVGETQYF
cdr3_nt: TGTGCCAGCAACGGACAGGGGGTAGGAGAGACCCAGTACTTC

j_call: TRBJ2-3
v_call: TRBV4-1
clone_size: few
d_call: TRBD2
cdr3_length: 17
cdr3_aa: CASSQAGGDFNTDTQYF
cdr3_nt: TGCGCCAGCAGCCAGGCGGGGGGGGACTTCAACACAGATACGCAGTATTTT

j_call: TRBJ2-7
v_call: TRBV18
clone_size: .
d_call: TRBD2
cdr3_length: 15
cdr3_aa: CASSPPSGSTYEQYF
cdr3_nt: TGTGCCAGCTCACCACCCAGCGGGAGCACCTACGAGCAGTACTTC

j_call: TRBJ1-6
v_call: TRBV25-1
clone_size: .
d_call: TRBD1
cdr3_length: 15
cdr3_aa: CASSEGDRGNSPLHF
cdr3_nt: TGTGCCAGCAGTGAAGGAGACAGGGGCAATTCACCCCTCCACTTT

j_call: TRBJ2-5
v_call: TRBV11-3
clone_size: .
d_call: TRBD2
cdr3_length: 16
cdr3_aa: CASSPGLAGVYETQYF
cdr3_nt: TGTGCCAGCAGCCCCGGACTAGCGGGAGTCTACGAGACCCAGTACTTC

j_call: TRBJ2-7
v_call: TRBV6-5
clone_size: .
d_call: TRBD1
cdr3_length: 14
cdr3_aa: CASSSGQGGNEQYF
cdr3_nt: TGTGCCAGCAGTTCCGGACAGGGCGGCAACGAGCAGTACTTC

j_call: TRBJ2-5
v_call: TRBV2
clone_size: .
d_call: TRBD1
cdr3_length: 14
cdr3_aa: CASTLDRVQETQYF
cdr3_nt: TGTGCCAGCACCTTGGACAGGGTGCAAGAGACCCAGTACTTC

j_call: TRBJ2-1
v_call: TRBV27
clone_size: .
d_call: .
cdr3_length: 12
cdr3_aa: CASSSLASEQFF
cdr3_nt: TGTGCCAGCAGTTCCCTGGCAAGTGAGCAGTTCTTC

j_call: TRBJ2-1
v_call: TRBV5-4
clone_size: .
d_call: .
cdr3_length: 14
cdr3_aa: CASSPGFRGNEQFF
cdr3_nt: TGTGCCAGCAGCCCCGGGTTCAGGGGCAATGAGCAGTTCTTC

j_call: TRBJ2-1
v_call: TRBV5-1
clone_size: .
d_call: .
cdr3_length: 15
cdr3_aa: CASSLALGGYNEQFF
cdr3_nt: TGCGCCAGCAGCTTGGCGCTAGGGGGCTACAATGAGCAGTTCTTC

j_call: TRBJ2-7
v_call: TRBV7-9
clone_size: .
d_call: TRBD1
cdr3_length: 14
cdr3_aa: CASSLTGGLDEQYF
cdr3_nt: TGTGCCAGCAGCCTCACAGGGGGTCTTGACGAGCAGTACTTC

j_call: TRBJ2-7
v_call: TRBV5-5
clone_size: .
d_call: TRBD1
cdr3_length: 14
cdr3_aa: CASSLWDSSYEQYF
cdr3_nt: TGTGCCAGCAGCCTATGGGACAGCAGCTACGAGCAGTACTTC

j_call: TRBJ2-1
v_call: TRBV6-1
clone_size: .
d_call: TRBD1
cdr3_length: 14
cdr3_aa: CASSAGTGPNEQFF
cdr3_nt: TGTGCCAGCAGCGCCGGGACAGGGCCCAATGAGCAGTTCTTC

j_call: TRBJ2-7
v_call: TRBV10-1
clone_size: few
d_call: .
cdr3_length: 14
cdr3_aa: CASSESGGLYEQYF
cdr3_nt: TGCGCCAGCAGTGAGTCGGGGGGGCTCTACGAGCAGTACTTC

j_call: TRBJ2-7
v_call: TRBV15
clone_size: .
d_call: TRBD2
cdr3_length: 15
cdr3_aa: CATSRDHGGRFEQYF
cdr3_nt: TGTGCCACCAGCAGAGATCACGGCGGGAGATTCGAGCAGTACTTC

j_call: TRBJ2-7
v_call: TRBV6-1
clone_size: .
d_call: .
cdr3_length: 13
cdr3_aa: CASSGPGAYEQYF
cdr3_nt: TGTGCCAGCAGTGGCCCGGGTGCCTACGAGCAGTACTTC

j_call: TRBJ1-2
v_call: TRBV19
clone_size: .
d_call: .
cdr3_length: 13
cdr3_aa: CASSPTENYGYTF
cdr3_nt: TGTGCCAGTAGTCCGACAGAAAACTATGGCTACACCTTC

j_call: TRBJ2-7
v_call: TRBV7-9
clone_size: .
d_call: .
cdr3_length: 13
cdr3_aa: CASSLAVTFEQYF
cdr3_nt: TGTGCCAGCAGCTTAGCGGTGACATTCGAGCAGTACTTC

j_call: TRBJ2-7
v_call: TRBV29-1
clone_size: .
d_call: TRBD2
cdr3_length: 13
cdr3_aa: CSAAGTRGSEQYF
cdr3_nt: TGCAGCGCGGCCGGGACTAGGGGGTCGGAGCAGTACTTC

j_call: TRBJ2-7
v_call: TRBV6-6
clone_size: few
d_call: .
cdr3_length: 14
cdr3_aa: CASSLRGTAYEQYF
cdr3_nt: TGTGCCAGCAGTCTCCGCGGGACAGCCTACGAGCAGTACTTC

j_call: TRBJ2-1
v_call: TRBV10-2
clone_size: .
d_call: TRBD2
cdr3_length: 14
cdr3_aa: CASSVDIAGVEQFF
cdr3_nt: TGCGCCAGCAGTGTCGATATAGCGGGAGTAGAGCAGTTCTTC

j_call: TRBJ2-5
v_call: TRBV30
clone_size: .
d_call: .
cdr3_length: 12
cdr3_aa: CAWGDYQETQYF
cdr3_nt: TGTGCCTGGGGGGACTACCAAGAGACCCAGTACTTC

j_call: TRBJ2-4
v_call: TRBV5-1
clone_size: .
d_call: TRBD2
cdr3_length: 17
cdr3_aa: CASSLGLAGVSKNIQYF
cdr3_nt: TGCGCCAGCAGCCTAGGACTAGCGGGAGTGAGCAAAAACATTCAGTACTTC

j_call: TRBJ2-7
v_call: TRBV11-2
clone_size: .
d_call: TRBD1
cdr3_length: 14
cdr3_aa: CASSIRTGLYEQYF
cdr3_nt: TGTGCCAGCAGCATTAGGACAGGACTCTACGAGCAGTACTTC

j_call: TRBJ2-1
v_call: TRBV29-1
clone_size: .
d_call: .
cdr3_length: 12
cdr3_aa: CSVEGSESAQFF
cdr3_nt: TGCAGCGTTGAAGGTAGCGAGAGCGCGCAGTTCTTC

j_call: TRBJ2-5
v_call: TRBV28
clone_size: few
d_call: TRBD2
cdr3_length: 18
cdr3_aa: CASSLPLGLAGAGETQYF
cdr3_nt: TGTGCCAGCAGTTTACCTCTGGGACTAGCGGGAGCTGGGGAGACCCAGTACTTC

j_call: TRBJ2-2
v_call: TRBV5-1
clone_size: .
d_call: TRBD1
cdr3_length: 14
cdr3_aa: CASSSGTGTGELFF
cdr3_nt: TGCGCCAGCAGCTCCGGGACAGGGACCGGGGAGCTGTTTTTT

j_call: TRBJ2-7
v_call: TRBV28
clone_size: few
d_call: TRBD2
cdr3_length: 14
cdr3_aa: CASSQTSGVYEQYF
cdr3_nt: TGTGCCAGCAGCCAGACTAGCGGGGTTTACGAGCAGTACTTC

j_call: TRBJ2-2
v_call: TRBV29-1
clone_size: .
d_call: .
cdr3_length: 14
cdr3_aa: CSVEDSRGTGELFF
cdr3_nt: TGCAGCGTTGAAGATTCTAGGGGCACCGGGGAGCTGTTTTTT

j_call: TRBJ1-1
v_call: TRBV11-3
clone_size: .
d_call: TRBD1
cdr3_length: 15
cdr3_aa: CASSSGTGLNTEAFF
cdr3_nt: TGTGCCAGCAGCTCAGGGACAGGATTGAACACTGAAGCTTTCTTT

j_call: TRBJ1-1
v_call: TRBV27
clone_size: once
d_call: .
cdr3_length: 16
cdr3_aa: CASSLRGSRSYTEAFF
cdr3_nt: TGTGCCAGCAGTTTACGTGGGAGTCGGTCATACACTGAAGCTTTCTTT

j_call: TRBJ2-3
v_call: TRBV7-9
clone_size: .
d_call: TRBD2
cdr3_length: 17
cdr3_aa: CASSLGLREELTDTQYF
cdr3_nt: TGTGCCAGCAGCTTAGGTTTGCGGGAGGAGTTGACAGATACGCAGTATTTT

j_call: TRBJ2-7
v_call: TRBV6-5
clone_size: .
d_call: TRBD1
cdr3_length: 15
cdr3_aa: CASTHSGQGTYEQYF
cdr3_nt: TGTGCCAGCACCCATTCGGGACAGGGCACCTACGAGCAGTACTTC

j_call: TRBJ2-1
v_call: TRBV5-6
clone_size: .
d_call: .
cdr3_length: 16
cdr3_aa: CASSLVRGSSYNEQFF
cdr3_nt: TGTGCCAGCAGCTTGGTGAGGGGGAGCTCCTACAATGAGCAGTTCTTC

j_call: TRBJ2-3
v_call: TRBV11-2
clone_size: once
d_call: TRBD2
cdr3_length: 13
cdr3_aa: CASSSSGRDTQYF
cdr3_nt: TGTGCCAGCAGCTCTAGCGGGAGGGATACGCAGTATTTT

j_call: TRBJ2-7
v_call: TRBV5-1
clone_size: .
d_call: .
cdr3_length: 14
cdr3_aa: CASSLGPSSYEQYF
cdr3_nt: TGCGCCAGCAGCTTGGGGCCTAGCTCCTACGAGCAGTACTTC

j_call: TRBJ2-1
v_call: TRBV7-9
clone_size: once
d_call: TRBD2
cdr3_length: 17
cdr3_aa: CASSLGGLGSSYNEQFF
cdr3_nt: TGTGCCAGCAGCTTAGGAGGACTAGGGAGCTCCTACAATGAGCAGTTCTTC

j_call: TRBJ2-1
v_call: TRBV27
clone_size: .
d_call: .
cdr3_length: 12
cdr3_aa: CASSSLTKRVFF
cdr3_nt: TGTGCCAGCAGTTCACTGACTAAACGGGTATTCTTC

j_call: TRBJ2-2
v_call: TRBV5-1
clone_size: .
d_call: .
cdr3_length: 12
cdr3_aa: CASPDNTGELFF
cdr3_nt: TGCGCCAGCCCAGATAACACCGGGGAGCTGTTTTTT